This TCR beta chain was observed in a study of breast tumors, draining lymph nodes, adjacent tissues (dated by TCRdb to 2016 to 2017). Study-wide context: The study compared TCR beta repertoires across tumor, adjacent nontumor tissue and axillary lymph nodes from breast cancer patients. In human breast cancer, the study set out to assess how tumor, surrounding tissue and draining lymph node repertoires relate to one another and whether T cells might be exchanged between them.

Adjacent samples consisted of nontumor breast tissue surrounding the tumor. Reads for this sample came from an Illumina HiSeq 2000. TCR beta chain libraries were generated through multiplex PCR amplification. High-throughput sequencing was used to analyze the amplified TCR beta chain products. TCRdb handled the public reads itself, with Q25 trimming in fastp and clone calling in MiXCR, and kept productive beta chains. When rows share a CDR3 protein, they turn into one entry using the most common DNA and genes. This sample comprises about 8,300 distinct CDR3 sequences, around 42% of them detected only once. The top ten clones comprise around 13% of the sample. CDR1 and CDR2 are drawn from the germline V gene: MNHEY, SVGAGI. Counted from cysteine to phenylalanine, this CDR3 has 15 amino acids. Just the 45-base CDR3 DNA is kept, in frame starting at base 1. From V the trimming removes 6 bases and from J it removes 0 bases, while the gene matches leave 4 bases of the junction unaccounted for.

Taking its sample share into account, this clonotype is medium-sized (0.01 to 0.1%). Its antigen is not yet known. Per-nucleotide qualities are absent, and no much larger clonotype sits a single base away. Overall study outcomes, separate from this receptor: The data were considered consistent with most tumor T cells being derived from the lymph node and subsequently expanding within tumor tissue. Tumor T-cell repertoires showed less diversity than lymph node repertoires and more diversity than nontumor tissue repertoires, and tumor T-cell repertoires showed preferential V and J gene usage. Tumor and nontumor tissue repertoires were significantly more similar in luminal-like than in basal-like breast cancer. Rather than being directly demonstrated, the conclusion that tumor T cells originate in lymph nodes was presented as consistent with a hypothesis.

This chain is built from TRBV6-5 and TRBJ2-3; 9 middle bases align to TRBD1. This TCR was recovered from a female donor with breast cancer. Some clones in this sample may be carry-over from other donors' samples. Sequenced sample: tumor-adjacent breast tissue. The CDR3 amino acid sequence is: CASSDRGSSTDTQYF. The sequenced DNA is TGTGCCAGCAGCGACAGGGGGTCTAGCACAGATACGCAGTATTTT.